This T cell receptor beta chain was retrieved from a study of blood T cells in healthy people across ages. Germline V gene sequence: CDR1 DFQATT, CDR2 SNEGSKA (reference sequence). CDR3 length equals 14 residues. V shed 4 bases and J 2 bases; nucleotides not matched to a gene: 3. General study points: It was held that the diversity estimates obtained from one million T cells were underestimates. TCR beta diversity was tightly associated with the proportion of naive T cells.

Notes on this clonotype: The antigen is unknown.

The authors ran a second PCR of 7 to 11 cycles using a sample-barcoded 5' primer and a J-beta primer mix. Each TCR beta cDNA got a 12-nucleotide random molecular identifier. TCRdb reprocessed the 5' RACE reads via MiXCR and lists one record per CDR3 protein. There are 750,000 to 950,000 distinct CDR3 sequences in the sample; approximately 55% occur only once, and around 40% lies in the top ten. The specimen was blood. The sequence came from an elderly man in good health. V and J are TRBV20-1 and TRBJ2-2, with 8 bases lining up with TRBD2. The CDR3 sequence: CSAIAGINTGELFF. Here the CDR3 DNA reads TGCAGTGCTATAGCGGGAATAAACACCGGGGAGCTGTTTTTT.